This T cell receptor (beta chain) derives from a study of T cell repertoires in cytomegalovirus infection. General study findings and limits: Summed frequency of public TCR beta families distinguished CMV carriers with the relevant HLA.

TCRdb re-analysed the reads in MiXCR, keeping a single row per CDR3 protein. This sample has roughly 190,000 distinct CDR3 sequences, with less than 9.5% found just once. This clonotype appeared many times. Its antigen is unknown. CDR3 size: 22 residues. Trimming cost V 2 bases and J 0 bases; bases outside gene matches: 16. CDR1 is MNHEY and CDR2 is SVGEGT in the germline V gene. The sequenced sample consisted of PBMCs. This chain links TRBV6-2 or TRBV6-3 with TRBJ2-1; TRBD2 aligns across 13 bases. The TCR was taken from a human donor in good health (CMV status not recorded). Some clones in this sample may be carry-over from other donors' samples. The CDR3 DNA reads TGTGCCAGCAGTTACACCCCCCTCCCGGGACTAGCGGGACACTCCTCCTACAATGAGCAGTTCTTC. Protein sequence: CASSYTPLPGLAGHSSYNEQFF.